The present TCR beta chain was sequenced within a study of molecular identifiers for immune sequencing clone quantification. Study-wide results and limits: Highly expanded clones may be undercounted when identical TCR molecules share barcodes.

Turning to this clonotype: What it binds is not known. A read error may account for a junction end that differs from germline.

MiXCR was run by TCRdb on the PCR reads, yielding one entry per CDR3 protein. Seen here are about 500,000 distinct CDR3 sequences, over 20% observed once, and the top ten hold approximately 0.8%. Per germline, CDR1 SGHVS and CDR2 FNYEAQ. This CDR3 contains 15 residues. The specimen was naive CD8+ T cells from blood, with Jurkat cell RNA spiked in. Subset meaning: FACS-sorted CD8+CD4-CCR7+CD45RA+ naive T cells. The rearrangement uses TRBV7-6 and TRBJ2-7, with D possibly matching TRBD2 (5 bases). The clonotype comes from a human donor in good health. Some libraries in this study had Jurkat cell RNA spiked in. CDR3 sequence reads: CASSPPGLATYGQYF. CDR3 in DNA: TGTGCCAGCAGCCCCCCAGGACTTGCCACCTACGGGCAGTACTTC.